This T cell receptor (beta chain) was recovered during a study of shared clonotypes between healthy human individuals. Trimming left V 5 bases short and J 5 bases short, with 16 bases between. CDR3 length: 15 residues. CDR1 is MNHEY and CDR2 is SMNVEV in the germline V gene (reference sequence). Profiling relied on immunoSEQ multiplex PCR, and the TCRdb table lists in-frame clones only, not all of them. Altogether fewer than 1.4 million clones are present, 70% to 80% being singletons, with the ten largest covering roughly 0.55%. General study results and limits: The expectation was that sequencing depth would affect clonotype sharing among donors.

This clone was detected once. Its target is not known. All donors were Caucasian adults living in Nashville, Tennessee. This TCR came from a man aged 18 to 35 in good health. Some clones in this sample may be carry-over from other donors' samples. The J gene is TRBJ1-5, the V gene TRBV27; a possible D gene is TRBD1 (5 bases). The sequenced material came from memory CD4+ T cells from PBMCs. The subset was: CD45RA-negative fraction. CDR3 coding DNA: TGTGCCAGCAGTCCCTCAGGGCCCTCGGATCAGCCCCAGCATTTT. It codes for CASSPSGPSDQPQHF.